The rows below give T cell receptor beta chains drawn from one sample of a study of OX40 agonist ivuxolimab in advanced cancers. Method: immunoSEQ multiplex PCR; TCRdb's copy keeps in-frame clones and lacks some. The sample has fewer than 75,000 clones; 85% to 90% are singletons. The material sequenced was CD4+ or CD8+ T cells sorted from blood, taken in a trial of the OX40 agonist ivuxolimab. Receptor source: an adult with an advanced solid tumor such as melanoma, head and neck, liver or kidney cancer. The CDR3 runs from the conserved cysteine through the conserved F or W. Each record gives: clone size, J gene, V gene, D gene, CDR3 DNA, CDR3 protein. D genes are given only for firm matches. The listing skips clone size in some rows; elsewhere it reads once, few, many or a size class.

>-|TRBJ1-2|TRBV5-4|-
TGTGCCAGCAGCTCCGAGACATACGTCTATGGCTACACCTTC
CASSSETYVYGYTF
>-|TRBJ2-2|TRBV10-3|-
TGTGCCATCAGTGAGTCCGGACAGACGAACACCGGGGAGCTGTTTTTT
CAISESGQTNTGELFF
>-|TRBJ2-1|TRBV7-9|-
TGTGCCATTCATAGGAGGGGGAGCTCCTACAATGAGCAGTTCTTC
CAIHRRGSSYNEQFF
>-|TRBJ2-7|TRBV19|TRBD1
TGTGCCAGTAGTATATTGGTGGGACAGGGGCCCTCCTACGAGCAGTACTTC
CASSILVGQGPSYEQYF
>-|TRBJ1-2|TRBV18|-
TGTGCCAGCTCACCATTTCGCGGGGCTGCTAACTATGGCTACACCTTC
CASSPFRGAANYGYTF
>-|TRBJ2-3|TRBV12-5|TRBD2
TGTGCTAGTGCCTTCCCCCGGACTAGCGGGGGCACAGATACGCAGTATTTT
CASAFPRTSGGTDTQYF
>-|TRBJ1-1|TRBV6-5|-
TGTGCCAGCAGTTTACTATCGAACACTGAAGCTTTCTTT
CASSLLSNTEAFF
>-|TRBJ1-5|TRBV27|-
TGTGCCAGCAGCTCGACGGGACACTCACTCTTTAGCAATCAGCCCCAGCATTTT
CASSSTGHSLFSNQPQHF
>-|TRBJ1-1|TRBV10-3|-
TGTGCCATCAGAGACGCCTTGGGGGGGGCCCCGGATACTGAAGCTTTCTTT
CAIRDALGGAPDTEAFF
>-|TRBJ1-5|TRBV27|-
TGTGCCAGCAGCTCACAGAATAGCAATCAGCCCCAGCATTTT
CASSSQNSNQPQHF
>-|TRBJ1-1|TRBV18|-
TGTGCCAGCTCCCCCAGGAAACCCACTGAAGCTTTCTTT
CASSPRKPTEAFF
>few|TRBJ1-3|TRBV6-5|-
TGTGCCAGCAGTTACGCAGGTTCTTCTGGAAACACCATATATTTT
CASSYAGSSGNTIYF
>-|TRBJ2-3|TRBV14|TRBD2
TGTGCCAGCAGCCAAGGCGGACTAGCGGGGGTATCGCAGTATTTT
CASSQGGLAGVSQYF
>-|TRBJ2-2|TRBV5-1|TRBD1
TGCGCCAGCAGCACTGGGACAGGGAACACCGGGGAGCTGTTTTTT
CASSTGTGNTGELFF
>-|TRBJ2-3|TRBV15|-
TGTGCCACCAGCAGAGATGGCAGACCCACAGATACGCAGTATTTT
CATSRDGRPTDTQYF
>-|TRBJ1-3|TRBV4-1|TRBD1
TGCGCCAGCAGCCAACAGACAGGGGGCATACTCTCTGGAAACACCATATATTTT
CASSQQTGGILSGNTIYF
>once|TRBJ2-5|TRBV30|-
TGTGCCTGGAAGGGGGAGCGGGCCGGGGGGACCCAGTACTTC
CAWKGERAGGTQYF
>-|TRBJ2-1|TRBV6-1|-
TGTGCCAGCGACAGGTTTGCTGAGCAGTTCTTC
CASDRFAEQFF
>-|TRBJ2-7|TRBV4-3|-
TGCGCCAGCAGCCAAGTAAGTGACGGGACCTACGAGCAGTACTTC
CASSQVSDGTYEQYF
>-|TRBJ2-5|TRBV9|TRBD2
TGTGCCAGCAGCTATACTAGCGGGGGCCAAGAGACCCAGTACTTC
CASSYTSGGQETQYF